The 22 T cell receptor beta chains below all came from one sample that was sequenced in a study of blood T cell repertoires in COVID-19 (dated by TCRdb to about 2020). Library creation used the immunoSEQ multiplex PCR assay. The table comes from immuneACCESS by way of TCRdb, which keeps in-frame sequences with V and J called. Part of the clones is missing from these tables; in studies checked, under half for an unresolved V gene and the rest for unknown reasons. This sample holds about 230,000 clones; about 85% were observed only once. The ten largest clones capture 0.85% to 1% of the sample. The material sequenced was peripheral blood. All receptors come from a man aged 40-55 years with acute or convalescent COVID-19.

In the case of this clone: The same CDR3 also results from other DNA sequences found in this sample. The CDR3, as DNA: TGTGCCAGCAGCCCTCGACAGGGTCTGAACACTGAAGCTTTCTTT. Amino acid sequence: CASSPRQGLNTEAFF. This chain uses TRBV9 with TRBJ1-1; 7 nucleotides agree with TRBD1. The CDR3 sequence is 15 residues long. The germline V gene encodes CDR1 SGDLS and CDR2 YYNGEE. V was clipped by 4 bases and J by 0 bases; unmatched bases: 6.

This chain connects TRBV15 to TRBJ1-2, with a possible D match to TRBD1 (6 bases). The V gene's germline CDR1 is LNHNV and CDR2 YYDKDF (reference sequence). The ends were cut back, 2 bases at V and 7 bases at J, with 11 bases in the middle. The CDR3 is made up of 13 amino acids. The CDR3 loop reads CATSRTNRVGYTF. The CDR3 region has the DNA TGTGCCACCAGCAGAACAAACAGGGTTGGCTACACCTTC.

This clone was recorded a few times. The V and J genes are TRBV7-2 and TRBJ1-5; 7 nucleotides match TRBD1. This CDR3 region has 17 residues. The germline CDR1 and CDR2 sequences are SGHTA and FQGNSA. Unmatched junction bases numbered 15, after V lost 1 base and J lost 9 bases. The CDR3 nucleotides read TGTGCCAGCAGCTTAGATGCCGCCGCGGCAGGGGGTCGGCCCCAGCATTTT. This encodes CASSLDAAAAGGRPQHF.

V and J are TRBV18 and TRBJ1-1, with TRBD1 identical over 7 bases. The length of the CDR3 is 16 residues. V gave up 0 bases and J gave up 0 bases; unmatched junction bases: 4. CDR1 is KGHSH and CDR2 is LQKENI in the germline V gene. CDR3 nucleotides: TGTGCCAGCTCACCACCGGCAGGGGGGCTGAACACTGAAGCTTTCTTT. Its translation: CASSPPAGGLNTEAFF.

The chain joins TRBV5-4 to TRBJ2-2; 7 bases agree with TRBD1. Germline V lookup: CDR1 SGHNT, CDR2 YYREEE (reference sequence). J was trimmed by 6 bases and V by 4 bases; bases with no gene match: 3. The CDR3 sequence is 13 residues long. As DNA, the CDR3 is TGTGCCAGCAGCATACAGGGGTCCGGGGAGCTGTTTTTT. This translates into CASSIQGSGELFF.

The rearrangement joins TRBV18 to TRBJ1-1, with 12 bases aligning to TRBD1. After removal of 2 bases from V and 8 bases from J, the junction contained 12 bases not matched to a gene. This CDR3 has 17 amino acids. Germline V CDR1 and CDR2: KGHSH, LQKENI. The CDR3 loop reads CASSPDGPGQGAREAFF. As DNA, the CDR3 is TGTGCCAGCTCACCAGACGGCCCGGGACAGGGGGCTAGGGAAGCTTTCTTT.

This chain joins TRBV14 and TRBJ2-7; a possible D gene is TRBD1 (6 bases). Germline V gene sequence: CDR1 SGHDN, CDR2 FVKESK. There are 15 residues in the CDR3. V lost 3 bases, J lost 2 bases, and 14 bases lay in between. The CDR3: CASSQDLDRTYEQYF. The DNA for the CDR3 is TGTGCCAGCAGCCAGGACCTTGACAGGACCTACGAGCAGTACTTC. The full variable domain, rest sourced from reference TRBV14 and TRBJ2-7, is EAGVTQFPSHSVIEKGQTVTLRCDPISGHDNLYWYRRVMGKEIKFLLHFVKESKQDESGMPNNRFLAERTGGTYSTLKVQPAELEDSGVYFCASSQDLDRTYEQYFGPGTRLTVT.

DNA for the CDR3: TGTGCCAGCTCACCACCGGGGGCCTGGACCGGGGAGCTGTTTTTT. Protein sequence: CASSPPGAWTGELFF. The genes are TRBV18 and TRBJ2-2, with TRBD1 as a possible D gene (6 bases). The CDR3 has 15 residues. CDR1 is KGHSH and CDR2 is LQKENI in the germline V gene. V lost 0 bases and J 5 bases, leaving 10 bases between the germline ends. Combining the CDR3 with reference TRBV18 and TRBJ2-2 gives the whole variable domain NAGVMQNPRHLVRRRGQEARLRCSPMKGHSHVYWYRQLPEEGLKFMVYLQKENIIDESGMPKERFSAEFPKEGPSILRIQQVVRGDSAAYFCASSPPGAWTGELFFGEGSRLTVL.

This chain links TRBV5-4 with TRBJ1-2, with 7 bases lining up with TRBD1. CDR3 length: 13 residues. The germline gives CDR1 SGHNT, CDR2 YYREEE (reference sequence). Trimming removed 4 bases from V and 5 bases from J; junction bases left unmatched: 5. CDR3 nucleotide sequence: TGTGCCAGCAGCACCGGGACAGAGTATGGCTACACCTTC. Its protein is CASSTGTEYGYTF.

As to this clone: The same CDR3 is also encoded by other DNA sequences in this sample. This chain uses TRBV7-9 with TRBJ2-1; 8 bases are a match to TRBD2. V lost 1 base and J lost 5; bases outside the gene matches: 4. This CDR3 comprises 15 residues. The germline V gene has CDR1 SEHNR and CDR2 FQNEAQ (reference sequence). The CDR3 loop reads CASSLVGGVHNEQFF. The CDR3 DNA sequence: TGTGCCAGCAGCTTAGTCGGGGGGGTGCACAATGAGCAGTTCTTC.

The chain uses TRBV27 and TRBJ1-6; D is unclear. The CDR3 consists of 12 residues. Trimming cost V 3 bases and J 9 bases, with 6 bases left between them. Germline CDR1 reads MNHEY; CDR2 reads SMNVEV (reference sequence). The CDR3 DNA reads TGTGCCAGCAGTTTTGAGGGTTCACCCCTCCACTTT. It specifies CASSFEGSPLHF.

The CDR3 DNA follows: TGTGCCAGCAGCCAAGGGGACTTACAGTACCAAGAGACCCAGTACTTC. Amino acid sequence: CASSQGDLQYQETQYF. V and J are TRBV4-2 and TRBJ2-5; D is perhaps TRBD2 (6 bases). The CDR3 loop spans 16 amino acids. Deletions cut 1 base from V and 0 bases from J, with 12 bases between. Germline V gene lookup returns CDR1 LGHNA and CDR2 YNFKEQ.

This clone has only a few counts. This sequence joins TRBV5-1 and TRBJ1-1, with D perhaps TRBD1 (6 bases). V lost 0 bases to trimming and J lost 1 base, with 10 bases between them. CDR3 length equals 15 residues. CDR1 SGHRS and CDR2 YFSETQ come from the germline V gene. The CDR3 is CASSLAGQWNTEAFF. The CDR3 DNA follows: TGCGCCAGCAGCTTGGCCGGACAGTGGAACACTGAAGCTTTCTTT.

This clone was seen just once. This chain joins TRBV9 and TRBJ2-2, with unresolved D. Germline loops: CDR1 SGDLS, CDR2 YYNGEE. Trimming shortened V by 0 bases and J by 5 bases, and 14 bases separated the two germline ends. This CDR3 has 16 residues. CDR3 loop: CASSVVNSIETGELFF. The DNA for the CDR3 is TGTGCCAGCAGCGTAGTGAACAGCATAGAGACCGGGGAGCTGTTTTTT.

This rearrangement joins TRBV6-5 to TRBJ1-1; 9 bases are shared with TRBD1. CDR1 is MNHEY, CDR2 SVGAGI, per germline. V lost 7 bases and J lost 2; bases outside the gene matches: 5. The CDR3 spans 14 residues. The chain's CDR3 is CASTPTGGNTEAFF. The CDR3, as DNA: TGTGCCAGCACTCCGACAGGGGGAAACACTGAAGCTTTCTTT.

V usage is TRBV6-5 and J usage is TRBJ1-1; 9 positions match TRBD1. This CDR3 spans 14 amino acids. The junction had 10 bases not matched to a gene; V was cut back by 6 bases and J by 8 bases. Germline V gene sequence: CDR1 MNHEY, CDR2 SVGAGI. In DNA, the CDR3 is TGTGCCAGCAGGAGACAGGGGGGGATAGGAGAAGCTTTCTTT. Its protein product is CASRRQGGIGEAFF.

The chain employs TRBV7-2 and TRBJ2-3; 12 bases line up with TRBD2. The CDR3 is made up of 19 amino acids. The V gene end was trimmed by 3 bases and the J gene end by 2 bases; junction bases not matched to a gene: 12. The germline CDR1 and CDR2 sequences are SGHTA and FQGNSA. The CDR3, as DNA: TGTGCCAGCAGCTTGAAGGCGTTAGGACTAGCGGGGACCACAGATACGCAGTATTTT. Translating it yields CASSLKALGLAGTTDTQYF.

This rearrangement joins TRBV5-1 to TRBJ2-1, with 9 bases aligning to TRBD2. J lost 0 bases, V lost 2 bases, and 21 bases had no gene match. The CDR3 consists of 22 residues. CDR1 is SGHRS and CDR2 is YFSETQ in the germline V gene. The CDR3 coding sequence is TGCGCCAGCAGCTTCACAATTCAGACTAGCGGACTAACTCCCAGCTCCTACAATGAGCAGTTCTTC. Its protein product is CASSFTIQTSGLTPSSYNEQFF.

V gene TRBV7-9 combines with J gene TRBJ1-5, with 11 bases that match TRBD1. The CDR3 totals 16 residues. V lost 3 bases, J lost 4 bases, and 5 bases stayed unmatched. Germline V lookup: CDR1 SEHNR, CDR2 FQNEAQ (reference sequence). The CDR3 nucleotides are TGTGCCAGCAGCTTGGGAGGGACAGGGGGGAATCAGCCCCAGCATTTT. Translating gives CASSLGGTGGNQPQHF.

The chain uses TRBV6-5 and TRBJ2-5; TRBD1 agrees at 9 bases. Per germline, CDR1 MNHEY and CDR2 SVGAGI. The CDR3 has 15 residues. J lost 2 bases, V lost 6 bases, and 7 bases had no gene match. As DNA, the CDR3 is TGTGCCAGCAGCAAGGGACAGGGTCTACAAGAGACCCAGTACTTC. Its translation: CASSKGQGLQETQYF.

This clone has only one observation. V and J are TRBV18 and TRBJ1-5, with 10 positions matching TRBD1. Trimming took 4 bases from V and 2 from J; bases not matched to a gene: 2. The V gene's germline CDR1 is KGHSH and CDR2 LQKENI. The length of the CDR3 is 15 residues. The DNA of the CDR3 is TGTGCCAGCTCACTGGGGACAGGGGGCAATCAGCCCCAGCATTTT. This codes for CASSLGTGGNQPQHF.

The gene calls are TRBV7-9 and TRBJ1-1; 9 bases are a match to TRBD1. The V segment lost 4 bases and the J segment 4 bases; nucleotides outside the gene matches: 4. The CDR3 spans 14 residues. CDR1 SEHNR and CDR2 FQNEAQ come from the germline V gene (reference sequence). The CDR3 sequence: CASSYRDRATEAFF. The CDR3 nucleotides read TGTGCCAGCAGCTACCGGGACAGGGCCACTGAAGCTTTCTTT.